The T cell receptor beta chain under discussion was sequenced for a study of persistence of HIV-infected CD4 T cells. Study outcomes and limitations: CMV- and Gag-responding cells had lower TCRbeta richness than CD3/CD28-responding cells. Rare CMV-responding cells carrying HIV-1 proviruses were not analyzed separately for TCR. Degenerate expanded CDR3beta sequences were enriched among CMV- and Gag-responding cells.

The V gene's germline CDR1 is LNHDA and CDR2 SQIVND (reference sequence). The V end was cut by 6 bases, the J end by 3 bases, with 6 bases between. The CDR3 covers 12 residues. The stimulus was lysate of CMV-infected fibroblasts, approximately 9.6 ug/mL. Sorting selected CD4+ T cells upregulating both CD40 ligand and CD69. Regarding this clone: What it binds is unknown.

This was the immunoSEQ version 4 assay in survey mode. Produced via immunoSEQ multiplex PCR; TCRdb's table is partial and in-frame only. The data show roughly 16,000 clones, less than 70% seen once. The sequence derives from an adult woman with HIV who was CMV-seropositive. This sample comprised CD4+ T cells sorted from PBMCs after roughly 18-hour stimulation, obtained from a patient who received antiretroviral therapy. The J gene is TRBJ1-3, the V gene TRBV19; D uncertain. CDR3 sequence: CASRGSGNTIYF. CDR3 coding DNA: TGTGCCAGTAGGGGAAGTGGAAACACCATATATTTT.